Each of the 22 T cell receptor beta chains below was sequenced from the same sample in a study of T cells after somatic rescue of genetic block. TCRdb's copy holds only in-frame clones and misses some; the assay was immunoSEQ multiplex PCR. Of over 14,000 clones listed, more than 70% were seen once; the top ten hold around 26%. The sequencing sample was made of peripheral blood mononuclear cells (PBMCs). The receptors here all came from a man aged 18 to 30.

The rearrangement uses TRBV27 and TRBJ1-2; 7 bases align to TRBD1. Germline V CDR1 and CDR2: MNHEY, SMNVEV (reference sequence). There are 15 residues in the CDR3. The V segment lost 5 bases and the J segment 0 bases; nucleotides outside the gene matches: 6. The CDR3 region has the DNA TGTGCCAGCAGTGTTACCGGGACAGCTAACTATGGCTACACCTTC. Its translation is CASSVTGTANYGYTF.

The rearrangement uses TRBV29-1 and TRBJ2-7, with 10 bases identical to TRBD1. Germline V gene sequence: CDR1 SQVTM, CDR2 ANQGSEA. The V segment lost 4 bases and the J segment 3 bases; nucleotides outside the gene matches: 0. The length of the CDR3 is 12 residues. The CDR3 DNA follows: TGCAGCGTTGGGACAGGGGGCTACGAGCAGTACTTC. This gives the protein CSVGTGGYEQYF.

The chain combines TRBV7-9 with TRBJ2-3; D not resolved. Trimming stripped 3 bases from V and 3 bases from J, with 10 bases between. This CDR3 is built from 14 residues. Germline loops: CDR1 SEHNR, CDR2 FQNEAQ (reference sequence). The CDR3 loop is CASSFGPNTDTQYF. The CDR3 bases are TGTGCCAGCAGCTTTGGTCCGAATACAGATACGCAGTATTTT.

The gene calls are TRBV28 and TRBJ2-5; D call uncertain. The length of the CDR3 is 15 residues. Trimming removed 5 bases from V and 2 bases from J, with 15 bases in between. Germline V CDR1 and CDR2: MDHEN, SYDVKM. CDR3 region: CASSPEPGFQETQYF. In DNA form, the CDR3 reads TGTGCCAGCAGTCCCGAACCTGGCTTTCAAGAGACCCAGTACTTC.

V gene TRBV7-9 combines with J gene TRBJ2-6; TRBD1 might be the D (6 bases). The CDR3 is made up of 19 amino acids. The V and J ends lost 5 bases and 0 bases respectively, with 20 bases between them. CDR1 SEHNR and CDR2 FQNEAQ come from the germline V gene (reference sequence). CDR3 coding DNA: TGTGCCAGCAGCCCCCACCAGGGCAGGGGTTTCTCTGGGGCCAACGTCCTGACTTTC. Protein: CASSPHQGRGFSGANVLTF.

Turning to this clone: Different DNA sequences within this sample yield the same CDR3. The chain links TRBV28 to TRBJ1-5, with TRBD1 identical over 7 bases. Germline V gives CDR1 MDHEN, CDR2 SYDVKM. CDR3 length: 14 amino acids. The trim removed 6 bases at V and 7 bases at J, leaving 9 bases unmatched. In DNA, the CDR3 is TGTGCCAGCAGCCTTGACAGGGTCGGGCAGCCCCAGCATTTT. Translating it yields CASSLDRVGQPQHF.

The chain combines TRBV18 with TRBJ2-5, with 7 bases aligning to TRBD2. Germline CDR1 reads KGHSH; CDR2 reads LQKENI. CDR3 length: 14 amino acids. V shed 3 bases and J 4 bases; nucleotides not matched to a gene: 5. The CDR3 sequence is CASSPFGGRETQYF. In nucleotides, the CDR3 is TGTGCCAGCTCACCTTTCGGGGGGAGAGAGACCCAGTACTTC.

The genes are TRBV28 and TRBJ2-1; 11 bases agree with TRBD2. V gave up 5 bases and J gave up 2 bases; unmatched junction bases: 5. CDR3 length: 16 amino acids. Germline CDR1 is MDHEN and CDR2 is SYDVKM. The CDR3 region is CASSELAGAAYNEQFF. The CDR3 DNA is TGTGCCAGCAGTGAACTAGCGGGGGCCGCCTACAATGAGCAGTTCTTC.

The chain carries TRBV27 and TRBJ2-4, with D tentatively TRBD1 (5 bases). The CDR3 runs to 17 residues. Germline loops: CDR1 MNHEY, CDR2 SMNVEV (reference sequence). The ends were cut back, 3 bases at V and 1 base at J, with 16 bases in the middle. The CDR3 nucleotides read TGTGCCAGCAGTTTTCGGACCCAGGGTAGCGCCAAAAACATTCAGTACTTC. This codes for CASSFRTQGSAKNIQYF.

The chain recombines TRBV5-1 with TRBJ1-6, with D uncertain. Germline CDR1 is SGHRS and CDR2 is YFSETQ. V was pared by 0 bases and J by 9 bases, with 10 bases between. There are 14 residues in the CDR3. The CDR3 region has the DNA TGCGCCAGCAGCTTGGAGGAGGGCCGTTCACCCCTCCACTTT. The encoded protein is CASSLEEGRSPLHF.

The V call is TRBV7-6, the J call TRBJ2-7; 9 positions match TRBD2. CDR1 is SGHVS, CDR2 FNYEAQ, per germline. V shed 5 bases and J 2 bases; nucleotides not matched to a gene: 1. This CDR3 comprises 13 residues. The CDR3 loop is CASSPSGTYEQYF. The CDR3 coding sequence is TGTGCCAGCAGCCCTAGCGGGACCTACGAGCAGTACTTC.

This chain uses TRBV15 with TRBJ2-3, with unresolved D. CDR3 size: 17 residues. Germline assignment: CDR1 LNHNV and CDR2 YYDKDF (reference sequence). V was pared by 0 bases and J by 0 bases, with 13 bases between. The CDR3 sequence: CATSRDLAMLSTDTQYF. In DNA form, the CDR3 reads TGTGCCACCAGCAGAGATTTGGCGATGCTGAGCACAGATACGCAGTATTTT. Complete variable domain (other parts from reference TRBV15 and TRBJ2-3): DAMVIQNPRYQVTQFGKPVTLSCSQTLNHNVMYWYQQKSSQAPKLLFHYYDKDFNNEADTPDNFQSRRPNTSFCFLDIRSPGLGDTAMYLCATSRDLAMLSTDTQYFGPGTRLTVL.

The CDR3 spells CASSEAGSLHF. In DNA, the CDR3 is TGTGCCAGCAGTGAAGCTGGATCCCTCCACTTT. The V call is TRBV6-5, the J call TRBJ1-6; D unresolved. This CDR3 is built from 11 residues. V lost 5 bases and J 14 bases, leaving 10 bases between the germline ends. Germline loops: CDR1 MNHEY, CDR2 SVGAGI.

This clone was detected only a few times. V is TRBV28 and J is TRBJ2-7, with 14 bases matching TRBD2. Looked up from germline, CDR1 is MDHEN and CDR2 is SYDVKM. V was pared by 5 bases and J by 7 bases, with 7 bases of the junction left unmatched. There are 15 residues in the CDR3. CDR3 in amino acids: CASSVGLAGAWEQYF. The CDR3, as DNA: TGTGCCAGCAGTGTGGGACTAGCGGGAGCGTGGGAGCAGTACTTC.

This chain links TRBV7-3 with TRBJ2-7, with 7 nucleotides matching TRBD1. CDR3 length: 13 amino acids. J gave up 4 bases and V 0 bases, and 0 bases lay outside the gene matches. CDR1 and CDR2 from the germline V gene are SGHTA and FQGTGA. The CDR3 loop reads CASSLTRGYEQYF. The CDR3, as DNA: TGTGCCAGCAGCTTAACCAGGGGGTACGAGCAGTACTTC.

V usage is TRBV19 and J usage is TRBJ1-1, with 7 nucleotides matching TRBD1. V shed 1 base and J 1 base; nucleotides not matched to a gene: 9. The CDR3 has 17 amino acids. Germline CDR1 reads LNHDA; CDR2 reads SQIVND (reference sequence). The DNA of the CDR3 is TGTGCCAGTAGTATAGTTGGGGCGACAGGGAGGAACACTGAAGCTTTCTTT. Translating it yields CASSIVGATGRNTEAFF.

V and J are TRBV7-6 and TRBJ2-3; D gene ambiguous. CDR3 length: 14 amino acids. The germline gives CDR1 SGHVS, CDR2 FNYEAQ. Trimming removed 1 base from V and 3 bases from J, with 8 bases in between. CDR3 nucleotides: TGTGCCAGCAGCTTAGTAGGGCAAACAGATACGCAGTATTTT. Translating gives CASSLVGQTDTQYF.

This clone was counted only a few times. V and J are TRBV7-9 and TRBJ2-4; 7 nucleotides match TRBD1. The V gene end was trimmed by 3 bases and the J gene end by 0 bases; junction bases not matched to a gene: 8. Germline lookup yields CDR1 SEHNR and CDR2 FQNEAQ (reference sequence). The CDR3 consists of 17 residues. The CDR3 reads CASSLALQGLAKNIQYF. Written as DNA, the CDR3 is TGTGCCAGCAGCTTGGCGTTACAGGGGTTAGCCAAAAACATTCAGTACTTC.

CDR3 residues: CASTMVGGAESFF. The DNA for the CDR3 is TGTGCCAGCACCATGGTGGGGGGCGCTGAGTCTTTCTTT. This chain uses TRBV27 with TRBJ1-1, with TRBD1 as a possible D gene (6 bases). Germline values: CDR1 MNHEY, CDR2 SMNVEV (reference sequence). The ends were cut back, 7 bases at V and 12 bases at J, with 21 bases in the middle. The CDR3 is 13 residues long.

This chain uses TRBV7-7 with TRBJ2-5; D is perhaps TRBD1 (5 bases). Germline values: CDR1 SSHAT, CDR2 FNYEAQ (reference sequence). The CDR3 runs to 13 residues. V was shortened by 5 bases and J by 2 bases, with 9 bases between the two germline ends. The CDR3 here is CASSLDTQETQYF. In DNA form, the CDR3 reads TGTGCCAGCAGCCTGGACACTCAAGAGACCCAGTACTTC.

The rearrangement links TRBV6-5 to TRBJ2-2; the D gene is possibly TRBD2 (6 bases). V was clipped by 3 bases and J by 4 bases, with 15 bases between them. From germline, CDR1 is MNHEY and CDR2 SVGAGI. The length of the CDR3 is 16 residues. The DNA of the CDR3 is TGTGCCAGCAGTTATGATTGGGGGGTCAGCACCGGGGAGCTGTTTTTT. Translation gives CASSYDWGVSTGELFF.

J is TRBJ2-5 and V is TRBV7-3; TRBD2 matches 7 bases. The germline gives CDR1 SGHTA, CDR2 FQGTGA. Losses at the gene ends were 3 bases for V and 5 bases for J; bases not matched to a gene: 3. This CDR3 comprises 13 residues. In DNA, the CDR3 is TGTGCCAGCAGCTTTACTAGCGTCGAGACCCAGTACTTC. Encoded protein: CASSFTSVETQYF.